A selection of T cell receptor beta chains follows, all from one sample in a study of lymphopenia after photon versus proton radiotherapy. Clones were sequenced by immunoSEQ multiplex PCR, and TCRdb holds only the in-frame ones, with some missing. In the table there are about 160,000 clones, approximately 91% of which are singletons. Sequenced here: peripheral blood, sampled from a patient treated with photon-based radiotherapy. These receptors were obtained from a man aged 45 to 65 with gastric cancer. Both conserved end residues are part of each CDR3. The order of the fields is clone size, J gene, D gene, CDR3 length, V gene, CDR3 protein, CDR3 DNA. D genes are given only for firm matches. Clone size appears in some rows only: once, few, many, or a class for an expanded clone.

NA TRBJ2-1 TRBD2 13 TRBV9 CASSAGRGNEQFF TGTGCCAGCAGCGCCGGGAGGGGCAATGAGCAGTTCTTC
NA TRBJ2-1 TRBD2 16 TRBV7-2 CASSPEMGLVFNEQFF TGTGCCAGCAGCCCAGAGATGGGACTAGTCTTCAATGAGCAGTTCTTC
NA TRBJ2-3 NA 15 TRBV7-9 CASSRLQVSADTQYF TGTGCCAGCAGCCGCCTACAGGTTTCCGCAGATACGCAGTATTTT
NA TRBJ2-7 NA 15 TRBV6-1 CASSEAQEIYYEQYF TGTGCCAGCAGTGAAGCACAGGAGATATACTACGAGCAGTACTTC
once TRBJ2-3 NA 13 TRBV5-1 CASSWASVDTQYF TGCGCCAGCAGCTGGGCTAGCGTAGATACGCAGTATTTT
NA TRBJ2-1 TRBD2 16 TRBV7-2 CASSPSGLAGGGEQFF TGTGCCAGCAGCCCCTCGGGACTAGCGGGAGGGGGTGAGCAGTTCTTC
once TRBJ2-1 NA 14 TRBV5-1 CASSSLDTNNEQFF TGCGCCAGCAGCTCATTGGACACGAACAATGAGCAGTTCTTC
NA TRBJ2-1 TRBD2 17 TRBV5-5 CASSLTLWTSGRNEQFF TGTGCCAGCAGCCTGACCCTTTGGACTAGCGGGAGAAATGAGCAGTTCTTC
NA TRBJ1-4 TRBD1 15 TRBV28 CASSFRDRLNEKLFF TGTGCCAGCAGTTTCCGGGACAGATTAAATGAAAAACTGTTTTTT
NA TRBJ1-1 NA 14 TRBV6-5 CASSYRGEITEAFF TGTGCCAGCAGTTACAGGGGGGAAATCACTGAAGCTTTCTTT
once TRBJ2-3 NA 13 TRBV7-9 CASTQGLPDTQYF TGTGCCAGCACTCAGGGCCTACCAGATACGCAGTATTTT
NA TRBJ2-1 NA 11 TRBV29-1 CSVSQGPEQFF TGCAGCGTTTCCCAGGGTCCTGAGCAGTTCTTC
NA TRBJ2-3 TRBD2 18 TRBV11-2 CASSPRLGSGRGTDTQYF TGTGCCAGCAGCCCTCGTCTGGGTAGCGGGAGAGGTACAGATACGCAGTATTTT
NA TRBJ2-7 NA 14 TRBV21-1 CASSGLAGWYEQYF TGTGCCAGCAGCGGGCTAGCGGGATGGTACGAGCAGTACTTC
NA TRBJ2-7 TRBD2 13 TRBV29-1 CSVEAGGSYEQYF TGCAGCGTTGAGGCCGGCGGGAGCTACGAGCAGTACTTC
NA TRBJ1-2 NA 12 TRBV19 CASSIGDYGYTF TGTGCCAGTAGTATAGGCGACTATGGCTACACCTTC
NA TRBJ1-1 NA 14 TRBV7-2 CASSLKGQGTEAFF TGTGCCAGCAGCTTAAAGGGCCAGGGGACTGAAGCTTTCTTT
NA TRBJ1-2 TRBD1 15 TRBV4-2 CASSGHRGSGDGYTF TGTGCCAGCAGCGGACACAGGGGCTCAGGGGATGGCTACACCTTC
NA TRBJ1-1 NA 15 TRBV5-1 CASSLEVGVNTEAFF TGCGCCAGCAGCTTGGAAGTGGGAGTGAACACTGAAGCTTTCTTT
NA TRBJ1-2 NA 13 TRBV28 CASSFRNEVGYTF TGTGCCAGCAGTTTCAGGAACGAGGTGGGCTACACCTTC
NA TRBJ2-7 TRBD1 15 TRBV6-1 CASSTPRTGVDEQYF TGTGCCAGCAGTACCCCCCGGACAGGGGTCGACGAGCAGTACTTC
NA TRBJ2-7 NA 14 TRBV6-1 CASSEYRDSYEQYF TGTGCCAGCAGTGAATACCGGGACTCCTACGAGCAGTACTTC
NA TRBJ1-2 TRBD1 12 TRBV28 CASSFGTAGYTF TGTGCCAGCAGTTTCGGGACAGCTGGCTACACCTTC
NA TRBJ2-3 NA 15 TRBV7-9 CASSLPRPSTDTQYF TGTGCCAGCAGCCTCCCTCGGCCTAGCACAGATACGCAGTATTTT
NA TRBJ2-7 NA 13 TRBV9 CASSVGTSNEQYF TGTGCCAGCAGCGTAGGGACCTCCAACGAGCAGTACTTC
NA TRBJ1-2 TRBD1 13 TRBV14 CASSQTQGAGYTF TGTGCCAGCAGCCAGACTCAGGGGGCTGGCTACACCTTC
NA TRBJ2-3 NA 16 TRBV18 CASSPLSSLDTDTQYF TGTGCCAGCTCACCATTATCGAGTTTGGACACAGATACGCAGTATTTT
NA TRBJ1-1 NA 12 TRBV18 CASSQVNTEAFF TGTGCCAGCTCACAGGTGAACACTGAAGCTTTCTTT
NA TRBJ1-5 NA 18 TRBV10-3 CAISEGQTAQGGNQPQHF TGTGCCATCAGTGAAGGACAGACGGCGCAAGGGGGCAATCAGCCCCAGCATTTT
NA TRBJ1-2 NA 14 TRBV10-3 CAISEFGSNYGYTF TGTGCCATCAGTGAGTTCGGGTCTAACTATGGCTACACCTTC